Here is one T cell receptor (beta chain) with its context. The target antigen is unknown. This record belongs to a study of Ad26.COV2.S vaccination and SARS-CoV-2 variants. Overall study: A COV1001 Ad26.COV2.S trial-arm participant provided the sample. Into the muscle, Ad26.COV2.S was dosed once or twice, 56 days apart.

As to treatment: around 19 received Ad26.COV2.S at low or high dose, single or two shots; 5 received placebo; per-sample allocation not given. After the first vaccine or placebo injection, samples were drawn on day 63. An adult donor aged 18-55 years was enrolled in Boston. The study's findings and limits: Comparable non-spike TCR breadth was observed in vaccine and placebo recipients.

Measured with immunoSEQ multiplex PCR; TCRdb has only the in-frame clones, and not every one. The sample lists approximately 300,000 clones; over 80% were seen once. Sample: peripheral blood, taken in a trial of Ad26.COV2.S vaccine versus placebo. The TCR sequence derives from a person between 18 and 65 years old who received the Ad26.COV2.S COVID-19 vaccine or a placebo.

CDR3 in amino acids: CASSSSGGAGGETQYF. The DNA of the CDR3 is TGTGCCAGCAGCTCTAGCGGGGGGGCAGGTGGAGAGACCCAGTACTTC. The V gene is TRBV7-9, the J gene TRBJ2-5, with 12 bases lining up with TRBD2. Germline CDR1 and CDR2: SEHNR and FQNEAQ (reference sequence). The CDR3 runs to 16 residues. V lost 4 bases, J lost 4 bases, and 7 bases stayed unmatched.